This T cell receptor (beta chain) was sequenced during a study of blood T cell repertoires in COVID-19. Study in general: Sample material is recorded as cDNA or gDNA derived from T cells, B-cell-depleted T cells, or PBMCs.

Source study methods: How many nucleated cells were present was estimated from reference gene primer amplification. The assay was immunoSEQ multiplex PCR, and TCRdb's table has in-frame clones only and misses some. The V and J calls and clone size come from that table; D and trimming were worked out from the DNA. The sample shows 200,000 to 250,000 clones, approximately 90% of them seen only once. V gave up 3 bases and J gave up 7 bases; unmatched junction bases: 14. Germline V gene lookup returns CDR1 SGDLS and CDR2 YYNGEE. This CDR3 region has 17 residues. This TCR was sampled from a man in his thirties or forties who had recovered from COVID-19. The chain is built from TRBV9 and TRBJ2-1; 9 bases match TRBD2. Sequenced input: PBMCs or T cells enriched from blood (not recorded which). Here the CDR3 reads CASSAREGTSQGNEQFF. CDR3 nucleotide sequence: TGTGCCAGCAGCGCCCGGGAGGGGACTAGCCAGGGGAATGAGCAGTTCTTC.